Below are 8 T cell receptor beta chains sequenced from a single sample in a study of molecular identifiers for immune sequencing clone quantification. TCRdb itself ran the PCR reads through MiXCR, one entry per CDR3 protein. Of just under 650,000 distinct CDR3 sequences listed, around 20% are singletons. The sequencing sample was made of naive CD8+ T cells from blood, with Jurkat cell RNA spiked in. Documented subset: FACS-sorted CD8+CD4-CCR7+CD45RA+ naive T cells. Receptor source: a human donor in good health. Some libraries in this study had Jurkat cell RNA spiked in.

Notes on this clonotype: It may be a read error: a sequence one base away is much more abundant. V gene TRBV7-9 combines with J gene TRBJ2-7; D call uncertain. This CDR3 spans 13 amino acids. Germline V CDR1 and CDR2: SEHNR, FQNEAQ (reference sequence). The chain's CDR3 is CAGSTSSSYEQYF. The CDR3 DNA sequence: TGTGCCGGCAGCACCAGTAGCTCCTACGAGCAGTACTTC.

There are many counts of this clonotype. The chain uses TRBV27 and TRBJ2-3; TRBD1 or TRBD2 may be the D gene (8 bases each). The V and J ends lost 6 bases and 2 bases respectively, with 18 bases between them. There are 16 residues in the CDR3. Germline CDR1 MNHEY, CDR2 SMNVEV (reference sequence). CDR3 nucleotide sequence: TGTGCCAGCAGCCCAGGGGGCGGGGGGTACACAGATACGCAGTATTTT. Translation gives CASSPGGGGYTDTQYF.

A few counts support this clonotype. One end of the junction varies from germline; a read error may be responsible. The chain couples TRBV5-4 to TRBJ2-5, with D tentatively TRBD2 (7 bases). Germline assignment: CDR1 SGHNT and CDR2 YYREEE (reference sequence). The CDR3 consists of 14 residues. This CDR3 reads CASSLTLGGTTEDF. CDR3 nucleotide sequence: TGTGCCAGCAGCTTGACACTCGGGGGGACAACAGAGGACTTC.

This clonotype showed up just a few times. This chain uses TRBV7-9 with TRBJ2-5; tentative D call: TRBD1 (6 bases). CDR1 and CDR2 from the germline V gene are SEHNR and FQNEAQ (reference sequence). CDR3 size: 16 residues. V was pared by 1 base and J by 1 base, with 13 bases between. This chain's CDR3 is CASSLVASTGQETQYF. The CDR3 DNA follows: TGTGCCAGCAGCTTAGTGGCATCGACAGGCCAAGAGACCCAGTACTTC.

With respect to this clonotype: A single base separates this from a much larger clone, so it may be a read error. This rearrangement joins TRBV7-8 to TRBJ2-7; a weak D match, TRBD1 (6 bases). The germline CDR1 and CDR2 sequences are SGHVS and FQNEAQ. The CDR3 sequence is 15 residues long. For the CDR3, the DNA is TGTGCCAGCAGCTTACTAGACAGGCCCACCTACGAGCAGCACTTC. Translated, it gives CASSLLDRPTYEQHF.

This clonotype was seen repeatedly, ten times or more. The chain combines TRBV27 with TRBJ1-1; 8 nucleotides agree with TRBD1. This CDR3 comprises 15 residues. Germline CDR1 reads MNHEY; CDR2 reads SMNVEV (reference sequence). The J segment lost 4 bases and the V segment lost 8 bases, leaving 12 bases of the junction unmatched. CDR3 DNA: TGTGCCAGCGGACAGGGCGGCGTACAACGCACTGAAGCTTTCTTT. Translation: CASGQGGVQRTEAFF.

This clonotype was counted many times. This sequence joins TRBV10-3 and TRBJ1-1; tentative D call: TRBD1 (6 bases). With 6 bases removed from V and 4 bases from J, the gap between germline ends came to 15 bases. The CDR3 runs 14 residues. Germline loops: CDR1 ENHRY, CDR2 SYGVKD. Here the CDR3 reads CAISQTGRSTEAFF. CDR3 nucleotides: TGTGCCATCAGCCAAACAGGGCGTAGCACTGAAGCTTTCTTT.

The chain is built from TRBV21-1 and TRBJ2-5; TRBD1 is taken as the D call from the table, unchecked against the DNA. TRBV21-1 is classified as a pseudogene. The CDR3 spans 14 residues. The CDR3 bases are TGTGCCAGCAGTCATACAGGGGCAAAAGAGACCCAGTACTTC. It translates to CASSHTGAKETQYF.